The clone carrying this TCR beta chain has more than one count but fewer than ten. The data originate from a study of blood T cell repertoires in COVID-19. Across the study: Sites across the United States, Italy and Spain contributed samples from acute and convalescent COVID-19. Sources were T cells, B-cell-depleted T cells, or PBMCs; the material itself was cDNA or gDNA.

Original methodology: For nucleated cells, counts were estimated from reference gene primer amplification. Using immunoSEQ multiplex PCR, the repertoire was profiled, and TCRdb retains in-frame clones only, with some absent. D and trimming come from the DNA, and the V and J calls and clone size come from that table. The table records over 150,000 clones, around nine tenths of them present only once. While infection was still active, Seattle patients were enrolled and then followed longitudinally. This CDR3 spans 16 amino acids. Germline V gives CDR1 KGHSH, CDR2 LQKENI. Losses at the gene ends were 0 bases for V and 6 bases for J; bases not matched to a gene: 6.

The sample taken for sequencing was peripheral blood. The chain has TRBV18 and TRBJ2-2, with TRBD2 matching over 8 bases. The receptor's source is a man aged 50-59 years with COVID-19, enrolled during active disease. In DNA, the CDR3 is TGTGCCAGCTCACCACCGGGACTAGACTTGTCCGGGGAGCTGTTTTTT. This encodes CASSPPGLDLSGELFF.